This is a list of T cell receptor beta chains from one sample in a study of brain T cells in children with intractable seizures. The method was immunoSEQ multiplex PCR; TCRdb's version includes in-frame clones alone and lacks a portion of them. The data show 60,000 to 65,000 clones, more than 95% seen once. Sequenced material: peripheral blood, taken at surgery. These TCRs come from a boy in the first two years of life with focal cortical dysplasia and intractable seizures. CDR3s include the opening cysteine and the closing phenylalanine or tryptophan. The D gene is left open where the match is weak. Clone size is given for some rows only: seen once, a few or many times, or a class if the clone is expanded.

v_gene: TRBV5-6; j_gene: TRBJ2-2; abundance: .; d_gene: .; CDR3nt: TGTGCCAGCAGCTTCGGGCGGAAGAACACCGGGGAGCTGTTTTTT; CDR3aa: CASSFGRKNTGELFF
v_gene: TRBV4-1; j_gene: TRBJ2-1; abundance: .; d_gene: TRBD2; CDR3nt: TGCGCCAGCAGCCAAGAATGGGCGGGGGGGACCTACAATGAGCAGTTCTTC; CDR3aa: CASSQEWAGGTYNEQFF
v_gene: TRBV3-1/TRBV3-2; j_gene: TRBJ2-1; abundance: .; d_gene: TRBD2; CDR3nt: TGTGCCAGCAGGGGACTAGACGGAAAAAATGAGCAGTTCTTC; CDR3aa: CASRGLDGKNEQFF
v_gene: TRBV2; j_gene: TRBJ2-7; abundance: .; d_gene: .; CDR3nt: TGTGCCAGCAGTCGATCCTACGAGCAGTACTTC; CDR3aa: CASSRSYEQYF
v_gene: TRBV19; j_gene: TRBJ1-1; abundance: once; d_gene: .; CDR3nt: TGTGCCAGTAGTATAGGGAACACTGAAGCTTTCTTT; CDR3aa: CASSIGNTEAFF
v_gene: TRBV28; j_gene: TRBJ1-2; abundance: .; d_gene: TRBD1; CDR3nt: TGTGCCAGCAGCAGACAGGGGGCAGGAGGCTACACCTTC; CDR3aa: CASSRQGAGGYTF
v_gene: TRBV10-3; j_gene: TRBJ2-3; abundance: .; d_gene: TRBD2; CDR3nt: TGTGCCATCAGGGGGACTAGCGGGGGAAGAAACGCAGATACGCAGTATTTT; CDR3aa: CAIRGTSGGRNADTQYF
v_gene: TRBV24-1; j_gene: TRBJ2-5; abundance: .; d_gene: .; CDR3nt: TGTGCCACCAGTGATCCTCGACTAGGCGGTGAAGAGACCCAGTACTTC; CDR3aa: CATSDPRLGGEETQYF
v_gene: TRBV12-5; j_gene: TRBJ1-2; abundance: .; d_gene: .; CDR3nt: TGTGCTAGTGGTTCCCCCAGTGGCTACACCTTC; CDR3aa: CASGSPSGYTF
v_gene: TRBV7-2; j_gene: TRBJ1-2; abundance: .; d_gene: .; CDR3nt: TGTGCCAGCAGCTTAGTAGGGGAAAGGCCATATGGCTACACCTTC; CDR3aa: CASSLVGERPYGYTF
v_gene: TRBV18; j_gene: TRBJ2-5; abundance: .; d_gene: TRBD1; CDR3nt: TGTGCCAGCTCACCAGACAGGGAGGAGACCCAGTACTTC; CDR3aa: CASSPDREETQYF
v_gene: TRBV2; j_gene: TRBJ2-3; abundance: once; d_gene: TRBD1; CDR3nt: TGTGCCAGTCGGGACAGTAGCACAGATACGCAGTATTTT; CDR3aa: CASRDSSTDTQYF
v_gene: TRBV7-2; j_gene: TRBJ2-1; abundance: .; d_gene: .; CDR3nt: TGTGCCAGCAGCTTATTTGGGGGGAGCAATGAGCAGTTCTTC; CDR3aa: CASSLFGGSNEQFF
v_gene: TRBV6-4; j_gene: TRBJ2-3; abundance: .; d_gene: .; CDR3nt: TGTGCCAGCAGTCGGAGCGGGTCGGGAGCAGATACGCAGTATTTT; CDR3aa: CASSRSGSGADTQYF